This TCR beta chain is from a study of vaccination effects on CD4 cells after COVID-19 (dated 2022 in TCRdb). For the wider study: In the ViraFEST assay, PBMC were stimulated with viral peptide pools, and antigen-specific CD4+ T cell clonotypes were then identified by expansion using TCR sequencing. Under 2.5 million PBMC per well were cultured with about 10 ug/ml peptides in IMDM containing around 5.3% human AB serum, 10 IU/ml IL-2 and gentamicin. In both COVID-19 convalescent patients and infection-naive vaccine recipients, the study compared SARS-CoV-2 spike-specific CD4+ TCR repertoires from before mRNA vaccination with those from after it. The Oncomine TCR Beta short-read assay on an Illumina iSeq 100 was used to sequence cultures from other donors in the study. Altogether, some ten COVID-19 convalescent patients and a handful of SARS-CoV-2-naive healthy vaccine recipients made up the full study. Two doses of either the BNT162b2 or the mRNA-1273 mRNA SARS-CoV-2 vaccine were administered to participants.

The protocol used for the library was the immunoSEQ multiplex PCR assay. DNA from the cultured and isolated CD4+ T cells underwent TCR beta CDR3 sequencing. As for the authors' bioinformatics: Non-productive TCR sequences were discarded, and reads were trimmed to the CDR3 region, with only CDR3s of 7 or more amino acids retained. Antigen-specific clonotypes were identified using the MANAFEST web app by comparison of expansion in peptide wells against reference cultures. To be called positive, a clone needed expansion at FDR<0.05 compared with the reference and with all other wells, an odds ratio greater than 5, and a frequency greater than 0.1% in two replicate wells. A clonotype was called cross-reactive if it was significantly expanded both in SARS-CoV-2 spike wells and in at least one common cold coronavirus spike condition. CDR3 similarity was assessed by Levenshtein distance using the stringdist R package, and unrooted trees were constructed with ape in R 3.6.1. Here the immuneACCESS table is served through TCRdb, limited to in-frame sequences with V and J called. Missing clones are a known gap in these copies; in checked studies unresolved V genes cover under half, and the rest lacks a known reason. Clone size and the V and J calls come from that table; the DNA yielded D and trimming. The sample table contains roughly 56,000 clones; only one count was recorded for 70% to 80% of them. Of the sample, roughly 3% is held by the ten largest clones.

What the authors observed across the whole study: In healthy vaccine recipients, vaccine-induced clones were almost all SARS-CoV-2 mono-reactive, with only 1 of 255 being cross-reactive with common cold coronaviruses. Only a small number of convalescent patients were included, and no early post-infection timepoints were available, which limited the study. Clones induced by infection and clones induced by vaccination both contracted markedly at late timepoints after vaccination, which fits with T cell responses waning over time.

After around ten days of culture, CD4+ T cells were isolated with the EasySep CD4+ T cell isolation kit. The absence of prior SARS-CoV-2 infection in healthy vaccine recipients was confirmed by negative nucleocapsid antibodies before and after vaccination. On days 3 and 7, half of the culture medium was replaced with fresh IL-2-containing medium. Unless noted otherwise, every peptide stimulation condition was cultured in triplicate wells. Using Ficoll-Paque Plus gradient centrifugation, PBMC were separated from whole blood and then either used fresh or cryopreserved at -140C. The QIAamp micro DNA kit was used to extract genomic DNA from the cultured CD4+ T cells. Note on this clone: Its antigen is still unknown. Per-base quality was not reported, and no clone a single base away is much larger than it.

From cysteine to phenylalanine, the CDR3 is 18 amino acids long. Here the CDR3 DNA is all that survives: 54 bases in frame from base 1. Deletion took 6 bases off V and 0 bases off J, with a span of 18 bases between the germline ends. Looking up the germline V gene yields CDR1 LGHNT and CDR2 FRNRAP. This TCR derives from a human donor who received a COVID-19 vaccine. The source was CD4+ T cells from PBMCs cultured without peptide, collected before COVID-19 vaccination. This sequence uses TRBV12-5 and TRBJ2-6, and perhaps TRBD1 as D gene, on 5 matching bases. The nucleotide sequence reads TGTGCTAGTGGAGTACTGACAGCCGTATTCTCTGGGGCCAACGTCCTGACTTTC. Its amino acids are CASGVLTAVFSGANVLTF.